Listed below are T cell receptor beta chains from one sample, sequenced in a study of T cells in tuberculosis. Measured with immunoSEQ multiplex PCR; TCRdb has only the in-frame clones, and not every one. The data hold tens of thousands of clones, with just over 90% observed a single time. Sequences were obtained from PBMCs. Source of these receptors: a donor between 5 and 29 years old with latent tuberculosis or without tuberculosis infection. Each CDR3 is given with its conserved first and last residue. D genes are given only for firm matches. Not all rows give a size; the values are once, few, many and, for expanded clones, a class.

v_call	j_call	clone_size	d_call	cdr3_nt	cdr3_aa
TRBV30	TRBJ1-6	.	.	TGTGCCTGGAGTGGGGCAGGTTTTAATTCACCCCTCCACTTT	CAWSGAGFNSPLHF
TRBV7-2	TRBJ1-1	.	TRBD1	TGTGCCAGCAGCTTACAGGGGGGAGTGGACACTGAAGCTTTCTTT	CASSLQGGVDTEAFF
TRBV4-3	TRBJ1-6	.	.	TGCGCCAGCAGCCAAGAGGGGCGACTCTCCTATAATTCACCCCTCCACTTT	CASSQEGRLSYNSPLHF
TRBV27	TRBJ1-2	.	TRBD1	TGTGCCAGCAGTCCCCAGACAGGGATCTATGGCTACACCTTC	CASSPQTGIYGYTF
TRBV5-4	TRBJ2-1	.	.	TGTGCCAGCAGCTCCGTAGTGGTCAATGAGCAGTTCTTC	CASSSVVVNEQFF
TRBV28	TRBJ1-4	.	.	TGTGCCAGCAGCCCCCCGGGGGGGCTGCGAGGAAAACTGTTTTTT	CASSPPGGLRGKLFF
TRBV27	TRBJ2-7	.	.	TGTGCCAGCAGTTTAACTTCTAGCTCCTACGAGCAGTACTTC	CASSLTSSSYEQYF
TRBV29-1	TRBJ2-1	.	.	TGCAAACAAACCCCCTACAATGAGCAGTTCTTC	CKQTPYNEQFF
TRBV19	TRBJ2-3	.	TRBD2	TGTGCCAGTAGTATGACTAGCGGGGGCCCGAGGACAGATACGCAGTATTTT	CASSMTSGGPRTDTQYF
TRBV7-9	TRBJ1-1	.	.	TGTGCCAGCAGCTTCCAGGCGTCCCTGGGCACTGAAGCTTTCTTT	CASSFQASLGTEAFF
TRBV4-3	TRBJ1-1	.	.	TGCGCCAGCAGCCGGGGGGGTGGGAACACTGAAGCTTTCTTT	CASSRGGGNTEAFF
TRBV6-5	TRBJ2-1	.	.	TGTGCCAGCAGTTACGGTCAGGCCTACAATGAGCAGTTCTTC	CASSYGQAYNEQFF
TRBV19	TRBJ2-7	.	TRBD2	TGTGCCAGTACCTACGGACTAGGCCCCTACGAGCAGTACTTC	CASTYGLGPYEQYF
TRBV18	TRBJ1-1	.	.	TGTGCCAGCTCACTCGTTCCAGGGGTAAACACTGAAGCTTTCTTT	CASSLVPGVNTEAFF
TRBV5-6	TRBJ1-4	.	.	TGTGCCAGCAGCTTACAGGGTTTTGATGAAAAACTGTTTTTT	CASSLQGFDEKLFF
TRBV9	TRBJ2-3	.	TRBD2	TGTGCCAGCAGCGACGGACTAGCGGGAGGTATTACAGATACGCAGTATTTT	CASSDGLAGGITDTQYF
TRBV9	TRBJ1-1	.	.	TGTGCCAGCAGCGGGGGTAAGGGGCGAGAAGCTTTCTTT	CASSGGKGREAFF
TRBV28	TRBJ1-4	.	.	TGTGCCAGCAGTCCAGGGGTTAGACTGTTTTTT	CASSPGVRLFF
TRBV5-1	TRBJ2-5	.	TRBD1	TGCGCCAGCAGCTTCAGGGGGAACCGGGAGACCCAGTACTTC	CASSFRGNRETQYF
TRBV2	TRBJ1-6	few	.	TGTGCCAGCAAGGTGCCAGGGGTCTCACCCCTCCACTTT	CASKVPGVSPLHF
TRBV14	TRBJ1-4	few	.	TGTGCCAGCAGCCAACGCATGACAGCCCTTAATGAAAAACTGTTTTTT	CASSQRMTALNEKLFF
TRBV11-1	TRBJ2-3	.	TRBD2	TGTGCCAGCAGCTTAGAGGCCCTTGAAGGACTAGACCTCACAGATACGCAGTATTTT	CASSLEALEGLDLTDTQYF
TRBV5-1	TRBJ1-2	few	.	TGCGCCAGCAGCTTGTCGGGTGAGGGCTACACCTTC	CASSLSGEGYTF
TRBV7-2	TRBJ2-1	.	.	TGTGCCAGCAGCTTAAATAGCGGTGAGCAGTTCTTC	CASSLNSGEQFF
TRBV7-2	TRBJ2-2	.	.	TGTGCCAGCAGCTTAGGCCCGAGGGGAGGCACCGGGGAGCTGTTTTTT	CASSLGPRGGTGELFF
TRBV12-5	TRBJ2-2	.	TRBD2	TGTGCTAGTGGTTTGGGGGAGCCGGGACTAGCGGGGGAGGAGGAGCTGTTTTTT	CASGLGEPGLAGEEELFF
TRBV28	TRBJ1-4	.	.	TGTGCCAGCAGTTTAGTGGGACACCTTGCAACTAATGAAAAACTGTTTTTT	CASSLVGHLATNEKLFF
TRBV6-6	TRBJ2-7	.	.	TGTGCCAGCAGTTACTCGAGTGACTACGAGCAGTACTTC	CASSYSSDYEQYF
TRBV29-1	TRBJ2-1	.	TRBD2	TGCAGCGTTCTTCCTAGCGGCAATGAGCAGTTCTTC	CSVLPSGNEQFF
TRBV9	TRBJ1-3	.	.	TGTGCCAGCAGCGTCGACATTAAGATTACTGGAAACACCATATATTTT	CASSVDIKITGNTIYF
TRBV5-4	TRBJ2-3	.	.	TGTGCCAGCAGCTTGGACTCTGCTAGCACAGATACGCAGTATTTT	CASSLDSASTDTQYF
TRBV7-2	TRBJ2-3	.	.	TGTGCCGTCGGCGGGGTGGGCACAGATACGCAGTATTTT	CAVGGVGTDTQYF
TRBV5-4	TRBJ1-1	.	.	TGTGCCAGCAGCTTGGCACAGGGTGGGAACACTGAAGCTTTCTTT	CASSLAQGGNTEAFF
TRBV28	TRBJ1-3	.	.	TGTGCCAGCAGTTTTATGGGAGGTCGTCGAAACACCATATATTTT	CASSFMGGRRNTIYF
TRBV29-1	TRBJ2-7	once	TRBD2	TGCAGCGTTTACAAAGCGGGAAGGGCAGAGCAGTACTTC	CSVYKAGRAEQYF
TRBV6-5	TRBJ1-2	once	.	TGTGCCAGCAGTTCAGCGCCTAGCTATGGCTACACCTTC	CASSSAPSYGYTF
TRBV10-2	TRBJ2-1	.	TRBD2	TGCGCCAGCAGTACAGGTACCGGAGGGAGGGATGAGCAGTTCTTC	CASSTGTGGRDEQFF
TRBV18	TRBJ2-7	.	TRBD1	TGTGCCAGCTCACCTTATGGGACAGCGAAAAGCTCCTACGAGCAGTACTTC	CASSPYGTAKSSYEQYF
TRBV5-4	TRBJ2-7	.	TRBD1	TGTGCCAGCGCCCGGGACAGAGGCGAGCAGTACTTC	CASARDRGEQYF